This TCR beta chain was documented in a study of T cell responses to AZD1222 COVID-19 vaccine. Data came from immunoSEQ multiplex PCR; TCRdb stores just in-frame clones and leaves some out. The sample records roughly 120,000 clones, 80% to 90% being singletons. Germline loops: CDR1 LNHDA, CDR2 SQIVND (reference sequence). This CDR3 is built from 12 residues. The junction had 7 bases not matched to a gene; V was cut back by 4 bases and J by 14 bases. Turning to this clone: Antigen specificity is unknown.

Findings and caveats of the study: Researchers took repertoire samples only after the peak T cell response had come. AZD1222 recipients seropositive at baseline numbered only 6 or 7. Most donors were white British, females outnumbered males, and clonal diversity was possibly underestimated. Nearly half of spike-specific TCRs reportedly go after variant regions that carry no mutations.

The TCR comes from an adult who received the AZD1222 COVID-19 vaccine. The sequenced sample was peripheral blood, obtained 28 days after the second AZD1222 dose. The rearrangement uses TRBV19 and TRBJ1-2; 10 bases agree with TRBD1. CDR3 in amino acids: CASSTRQGAWTF. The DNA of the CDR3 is TGTGCCAGTAGTACCCGACAGGGGGCATGGACCTTC.